One T cell receptor (beta chain) is described in this entry. Its antigen is currently unknown. The CDR3 has 14 amino acids. Trimming pared 7 bases from V and 0 bases from J, leaving 11 bases between. CDR1 and CDR2 from the germline V gene are SEHNR and FQNEAQ (reference sequence). Only in-frame clones appear in the TCRdb table, and some are missing; sequencing was by immunoSEQ multiplex PCR. The data show 70,000 or so clones, more than 85% seen once. The time point denotes: week 35, safety follow-up. With topical imiquimod, each dose of the vaccine consisted of 300 ug of mutant IDH1 20-mer peptide. This sample was taken from a study of a mutant IDH1 vaccine in newly diagnosed glioma. Study in general: Initiation of the vaccine course occurred 4-6 weeks after radiotherapy alone, or alongside temozolomide cycles. Patients arrived already treated with radiotherapy, temozolomide, or both, most having had both.

The genes are TRBV7-9 and TRBJ2-3; D ambiguous. This receptor was identified in a young man with glioma. Sequenced material: PBMCs, taken from a glioma patient whose treatment included an IDH1 peptide vaccine. The CDR3 bases are TGTGCCAGCACGGATCTTACTAGCACAGATACGCAGTATTTT. This encodes CASTDLTSTDTQYF.